These 26 T cell receptor beta chains came from one sample sequenced in a study of blood T cells in healthy people across ages. Combining a sample-barcoded 5' primer with a J-beta primer mix, a second PCR ran for about 6 to 11 cycles. Each CDR3 protein gets one entry after TCRdb re-called the 5' RACE reads with MiXCR. The sample shows around 1.5 million distinct CDR3 sequences, around two fifths of them seen only once. Material for sequencing was blood. Receptors originate from a woman younger than 30 in good health.

This clonotype was seen ten or more times. This chain joins TRBV29-1 and TRBJ1-1; tentatively, D is TRBD1 (5 bases). CDR1 is SQVTM, CDR2 ANQGSEA, per germline. CDR3 length: 13 amino acids. The ends were cut back, 4 bases at V and 2 bases at J, with 11 bases in the middle. The CDR3 coding sequence is TGCAGCGTTGCGAGGGGTGAAAACACTGAAGCTTTCTTT. It codes for CSVARGENTEAFF.

The chain links TRBV28 to TRBJ1-1; D is unresolved. This CDR3 contains 14 residues. The germline gives CDR1 MDHEN, CDR2 SYDVKM. Trimming took off 6 bases at V and 4 bases at J, with 15 bases between the two ends. In DNA, the CDR3 is TGTGCCAGCAGCCCACCGGCGCCTGTCACTGAAGCTTTCTTT. Translated, it gives CASSPPAPVTEAFF.

Worth noting for this clonotype: One junction end does not reproduce the germline sequence, and a read error may be involved. This sequence joins TRBV6-6 and TRBJ2-3; 11 bases are a match to TRBD2. Germline CDR1 reads MNHNY; CDR2 reads SVGAGI (reference sequence). The CDR3 length is 17 residues. The CDR3 protein is CANSSTASGGRWDTQYF. The CDR3 DNA reads TGTGCCAACAGTTCCACGGCTAGCGGGGGGCGGTGGGATACGCAGTATTTT.

This clonotype has just a few counts. The chain couples TRBV25-1 to TRBJ1-2; 7 bases match TRBD1. J was trimmed by 7 bases and V by 2 bases; bases with no gene match: 7. The CDR3 loop spans 14 amino acids. Germline V lookup: CDR1 MGHDK, CDR2 SYGVNS. In nucleotides, the CDR3 is TGTGCCAGCAGTGAAGGAACAGGGGTTGCTGGCTACACCTTC. Amino acid sequence: CASSEGTGVAGYTF.

The V gene is TRBV12-3 or TRBV12-4, the J gene TRBJ2-1; D is ambiguous. V was clipped by 6 bases and J by 10 bases, with 13 bases between them. CDR3 length: 12 amino acids. This chain's CDR3 is CASRIGTYEQFF. The CDR3 DNA reads TGTGCCAGCAGGATCGGCACCTACGAGCAGTTCTTC.

The chain links TRBV10-3 to TRBJ2-7; 9 bases map to TRBD1. Germline loops: CDR1 ENHRY, CDR2 SYGVKD. The CDR3 is 13 residues long. Trimming took 11 bases from V and 2 from J; bases not matched to a gene: 7. The CDR3 DNA is TGTGCCGCCACAGGGGGCCTGGCCTACGAGCAGTACTTC. It encodes CAATGGLAYEQYF.

A note on this clonotype: This clone may be a read error of a much larger clone one base away. This chain connects TRBV29-1 to TRBJ1-2, with D maybe TRBD1 (6 bases). V lost 8 bases, J lost 8 bases, and 24 bases lay in between. The CDR3 spans 14 residues. The germline V gene encodes CDR1 SQVTM and CDR2 ANQGSEA. This CDR3 reads CSIAGGGRAKGYTF. CDR3 DNA: TGCAGCATTGCCGGCGGGGGCAGGGCAAAGGGCTACACCTTC.

The chain's CDR3 is CSGSSTGTATSDTQYF. Here the CDR3 DNA reads TGCAGCGGATCCTCGACCGGGACGGCGACCTCAGATACGCAGTATTTT. The chain couples TRBV29-1 to TRBJ2-3; D is possibly TRBD1 or TRBD2 (5 bases each). The CDR3 length is 16 residues. CDR1 is SQVTM and CDR2 is ANQGSEA in the germline V gene. The V and J ends lost 7 bases and 4 bases respectively, with 24 bases between them.

The rearrangement links TRBV7-9 to TRBJ2-5, with D unclear. The CDR3 extends over 15 amino acids. Per the germline V gene, CDR1 is SEHNR and CDR2 is FQNEAQ (reference sequence). Trimming cost V 3 bases and J 11 bases, with 22 bases left between them. The CDR3 spells CASSFAGRTSSGQYF. In DNA, the CDR3 is TGTGCCAGCAGCTTTGCAGGCAGGACGTCCTCTGGGCAGTACTTC.

The V and J genes are TRBV15 and TRBJ2-5; TRBD1 matches 9 bases. There are 16 residues in the CDR3. V lost 10 bases and J lost 0; bases outside the gene matches: 12. Germline CDR1 is LNHNV and CDR2 is YYDKDF (reference sequence). The CDR3: CAIKAGQGFHQETQYF. The CDR3, as DNA: TGTGCCATCAAAGCGGGACAGGGTTTCCACCAAGAGACCCAGTACTTC. The full variable domain, completed using reference TRBV15 and TRBJ2-5, is DAMVIQNPRYQVTQFGKPVTLSCSQTLNHNVMYWYQQKSSQAPKLLFHYYDKDFNNEADTPDNFQSRRPNTSFCFLDIRSPGLGDTAMYLCAIKAGQGFHQETQYFGPGTRLLVL.

The chain carries TRBV7-9 and TRBJ1-2; no firm D call. V dropped 5 bases and J dropped 1 base, with 17 bases sitting between them. This CDR3 has 16 amino acids. Per the germline V gene, CDR1 is SEHNR and CDR2 is FQNEAQ (reference sequence). Written as DNA, the CDR3 is TGTGCCAGCAGCCCCTGGGAGGCCGGGGTTAACTATGGCTACACCTTC. Protein sequence: CASSPWEAGVNYGYTF.

This sequence joins TRBV20-1 and TRBJ2-7; 8 positions match TRBD2. Trimming took 2 bases from V and 6 from J; bases not matched to a gene: 6. CDR3 length equals 13 residues. CDR1 DFQATT and CDR2 SNEGSKA come from the germline V gene (reference sequence). DNA of the CDR3: TGCAGTGCTAGAAATAGCGGGACTGGCGAGCAGTACTTC. Encoded protein: CSARNSGTGEQYF.

This chain links TRBV28 with TRBJ2-7; D is possibly TRBD1 (6 bases). The CDR3 totals 14 residues. V was trimmed by 6 bases and J by 6 bases, leaving 18 bases between them. The germline gives CDR1 MDHEN, CDR2 SYDVKM. Written as DNA, the CDR3 is TGTGCCAGCAGACCGGACAGATCAACTCCCGAGCAGTACTTC. It yields the protein CASRPDRSTPEQYF.

This clonotype turned up a few times. The chain carries TRBV29-1 and TRBJ2-3, with D perhaps TRBD2 (5 bases). Germline CDR1 reads SQVTM; CDR2 reads ANQGSEA. The CDR3 runs to 17 residues. V lost 2 bases, J lost 3 bases, and 21 bases lay in between. The CDR3 loop reads CSVEKLVGRGVTDTQYF. CDR3 coding DNA: TGCAGCGTTGAAAAGCTGGTGGGGAGAGGCGTTACAGATACGCAGTATTTT.

This clonotype has only a few counts. The chain employs TRBV7-9 and TRBJ2-7; either TRBD1 or TRBD2 may supply D (5 bases each). With 1 base removed from V and 0 bases from J, the gap between germline ends came to 10 bases. Germline V gene data show CDR1 as SEHNR and CDR2 as FQNEAQ (reference sequence). The CDR3 sequence is 15 residues long. CDR3 bases: TGTGCCAGCAGCTTAGATGGGGACGGCTCCTACGAGCAGTACTTC. Amino acid sequence: CASSLDGDGSYEQYF. Using reference TRBV7-9 and TRBJ2-7 for the parts outside the CDR3, the full variable domain is DTGVSQNPRHKITKRGQNVTFRCDPISEHNRLYWYRQTLGQGPEFLTYFQNEAQLEKSRLLSDRFSAERPKGSFSTLEIQRTEQGDSAMYLCASSLDGDGSYEQYFGPGTRLTVT.

J is TRBJ2-7 and V is TRBV3-1; maybe TRBD2 (5 bases). Germline V lookup: CDR1 LGHDT, CDR2 YNNKEL (reference sequence). The V end lost 0 bases, the J end lost 0 bases, and 12 bases lay between the germline ends. CDR3 size: 16 residues. The CDR3, as DNA: TGTGCCAGCAGCCAAGAGAGGGTTAGGAGCTCCTACGAGCAGTACTTC. Encoded protein: CASSQERVRSSYEQYF.

With regard to this clonotype: A read error may produce the germline difference seen at one junction end. The rearrangement joins TRBV5-1 to TRBJ2-7, with D uncertain. The CDR3 is 15 residues long. CDR1 and CDR2 (germline): SGHRS, YFSETQ. The CDR3 sequence is CAGSVEMSSSYEQYF. The CDR3 DNA sequence: TGCGCCGGCAGCGTAGAAATGTCAAGCTCCTACGAGCAGTACTTC.

This clonotype was detected a few times. The chain's CDR3 is CSARGRGAATDTQYF. The DNA for the CDR3 is TGCAGTGCTAGAGGTCGGGGGGCGGCCACAGATACGCAGTATTTT. V gene TRBV20-1 combines with J gene TRBJ2-3; perhaps TRBD2 as D (7 bases). Germline CDR1 reads DFQATT; CDR2 reads SNEGSKA (reference sequence). V shed 1 base and J shed 2 bases, with 13 bases lying between them. CDR3 length equals 15 residues.

On this clonotype itself: The conserved phenylalanine or tryptophan normally closing the CDR3 is absent here, so this likely arose from a read error. The CDR3 loop is CASSFILSQGHQETQYL. The CDR3 DNA reads as TGTGCCAGCAGTTTCATCCTGTCACAGGGGCACCAAGAGACCCAGTACCTC. The chain employs TRBV12-3 or TRBV12-4 and TRBJ2-5, with 7 bases aligning to TRBD1. V shed 3 bases and J 0 bases; nucleotides not matched to a gene: 10. This CDR3 region has 17 residues.

This clonotype was recorded once. The J gene is TRBJ2-3, the V gene TRBV6-1, with 7 bases fitting TRBD2. J was trimmed by 0 bases and V by 4 bases; bases with no gene match: 13. Per germline, CDR1 MNHNS and CDR2 SASEGT. CDR3 length equals 18 residues. The CDR3 nucleotides are TGTGCCAGCAGTGGATTATCCGGGACGGGGGGTAGCACAGATACGCAGTATTTT. Its translation is CASSGLSGTGGSTDTQYF.

The chain joins TRBV28 to TRBJ2-7, with D unresolved. The CDR3 covers 14 residues. Germline V gene data show CDR1 as MDHEN and CDR2 as SYDVKM. V was clipped by 5 bases and J by 6 bases, with 17 bases between them. The CDR3 nucleotides are TGTGCCAGCAGTCCTTTCGTAATGGGTGGCGAGCAGTACTTC. It specifies CASSPFVMGGEQYF.

Only a few counts were recorded for this clonotype. The gene calls are TRBV20-1 and TRBJ1-2; 8 bases map to TRBD1. V lost 3 bases and J lost 4; bases outside the gene matches: 4. This CDR3 contains 13 residues. Germline values: CDR1 DFQATT, CDR2 SNEGSKA (reference sequence). The CDR3 here is CSASQGQVYGYTF. The DNA for the CDR3 is TGCAGTGCTAGTCAGGGACAGGTCTATGGCTACACCTTC.

A few counts support this clonotype. This chain joins TRBV12-3 or TRBV12-4 and TRBJ1-5; D remains unclear. The CDR3 totals 16 residues. The ends were cut back, 1 base at V and 1 base at J, with 11 bases in the middle. In DNA form, the CDR3 reads TGTGCCAGCAGTTTAGAGAGAGGGCTAAGCAATCAGCCCCAGCATTTT. This gives the protein CASSLERGLSNQPQHF.

This clonotype appeared a few times. V gene TRBV14 combines with J gene TRBJ2-1; 7 bases match TRBD2. CDR1 is SGHDN, CDR2 FVKESK, per germline. The CDR3 is made up of 12 amino acids. J lost 12 bases, V lost 2 bases, and 4 bases had no gene match. The CDR3 here is CASSQSTSRQFF. The CDR3 DNA reads as TGTGCCAGCAGCCAATCGACTAGCCGGCAGTTCTTC.

J is TRBJ2-1 and V is TRBV5-1; no clear D. Trimming stripped 0 bases from V and 4 bases from J, with 11 bases between. The CDR3 runs to 15 residues. Germline values: CDR1 SGHRS, CDR2 YFSETQ. The CDR3 protein is CASSLAAPIYNEQFF. Written as DNA, the CDR3 is TGCGCCAGCAGCTTGGCGGCTCCTATTTACAATGAGCAGTTCTTC.

The rearrangement uses TRBV3-1 and TRBJ2-7; D not certain. The CDR3 is 14 amino acids. Trimming took off 0 bases at V and 4 bases at J, with 10 bases between the two ends. The germline gives CDR1 LGHDT, CDR2 YNNKEL (reference sequence). The CDR3 nucleotides read TGTGCCAGCAGCCAAGACCAGGCTGGGTACGAGCAGTACTTC. Residues: CASSQDQAGYEQYF.